This T cell receptor (beta chain) was identified in a study of T cell repertoires in cytomegalovirus infection. Study in general: CMV epitopes in the study were HLA-C-restricted (recently identified) and HLA-B-restricted (well studied). Both CMV infection and a matching HLA type were indicated by public TCR beta signatures.

This clonotype has more than one count but fewer than ten. Its antigen is unknown. TCRdb reprocessed the reads with MiXCR, giving one entry per CDR3 protein. The sample comprises approximately 300,000 distinct CDR3 sequences, almost 30% of which are singletons, and around 20% rests with the top ten. This CDR3 is built from 14 residues. The germline V and J ends were trimmed by 5 bases and 5 bases, with 15 bases remaining between them. Germline lookup yields CDR1 MNHEY and CDR2 SMNVEV (reference sequence). Broader study findings: The ex vivo response was dominated by HLA-C-restricted CMV-specific TCR beta clonotypes.

This sample comprised cultured PBMCs, obtained from culture after CMV antigen stimulation. The J gene is TRBJ2-5, the V gene TRBV27; the D call may be TRBD1 or TRBD2 (5 bases each). The receptor comes from a human donor in good health (CMV status not recorded). Some clones in this sample may be carry-over from other donors' samples. The CDR3 DNA follows: TGTGCCAGCAGTAAAACCGGGACGTGGGAGACCCAGTACTTC. As protein: CASSKTGTWETQYF.